This entry concerns a single TCR beta chain. Antigen: not known. Germline CDR1 SGDLS, CDR2 YYNGEE. Deletions cut 0 bases from V and 0 bases from J, with 7 bases between. The CDR3 spans 16 residues. This record belongs to a study of T-cell memory formation after mild COVID-19. TCRdb re-called the 5' RACE reads through MiXCR, storing one row per CDR3 protein. Of about 430,000 distinct CDR3 sequences listed, approximately 19% are singletons. Findings of the study overall: Cross-reactive memory appears to have joined, as suggested by some responding clones showing up in pre-infection memory. A balance of CD4 and CD8 characterized clones contracting day 15 to 85, whereas later expanders leaned CD4+.

This sequence was found in a man aged 18 to 29 who had mild COVID-19 (a few samples of this study predate the infection). Cell type and time point are not known. The chain is built from TRBV9 and TRBJ1-6; no clear D gene. What was sequenced was PBMCs or a T cell subset sorted from them (not recorded which). CDR3 amino acids: CASSVAQSSYNSPLHF. CDR3 nucleotides: TGTGCCAGCAGCGTAGCACAAAGCTCCTATAATTCACCCCTCCACTTT.